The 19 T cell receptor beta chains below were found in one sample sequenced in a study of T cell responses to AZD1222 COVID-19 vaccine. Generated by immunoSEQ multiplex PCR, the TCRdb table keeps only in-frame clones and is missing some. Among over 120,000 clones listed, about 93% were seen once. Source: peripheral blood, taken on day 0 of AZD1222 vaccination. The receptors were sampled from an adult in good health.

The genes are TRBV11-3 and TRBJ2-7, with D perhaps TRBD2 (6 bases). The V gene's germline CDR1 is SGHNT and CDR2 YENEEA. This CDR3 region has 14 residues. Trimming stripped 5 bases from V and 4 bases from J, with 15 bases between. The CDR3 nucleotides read TGTGCCAGCAGCAAGACCGGGAGCGAATACGAGCAGTACTTC. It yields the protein CASSKTGSEYEQYF.

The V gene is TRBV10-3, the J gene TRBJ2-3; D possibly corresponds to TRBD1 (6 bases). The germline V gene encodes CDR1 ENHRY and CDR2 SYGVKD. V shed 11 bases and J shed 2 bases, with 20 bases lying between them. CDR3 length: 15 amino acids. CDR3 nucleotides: TGTGCCGCTAACAGGGAACTTTTTTTCACAGATACGCAGTATTTT. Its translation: CAANRELFFTDTQYF.

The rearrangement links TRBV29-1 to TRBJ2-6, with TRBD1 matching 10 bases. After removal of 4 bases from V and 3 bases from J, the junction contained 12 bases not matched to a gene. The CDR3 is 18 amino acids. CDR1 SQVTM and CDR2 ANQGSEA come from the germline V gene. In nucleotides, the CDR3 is TGCAGCGTTGTGGGGACAGGGGCCGCCTCTAATGGGGCCAACGTCCTGACTTTC. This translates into CSVVGTGAASNGANVLTF.

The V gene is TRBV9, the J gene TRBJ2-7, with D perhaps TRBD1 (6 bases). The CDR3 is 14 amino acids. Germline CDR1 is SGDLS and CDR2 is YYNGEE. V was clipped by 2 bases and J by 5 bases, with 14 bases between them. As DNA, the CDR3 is TGTGCCAGCAGCGTTAGCCAGGGGAGAGACGAGCAGTACTTC. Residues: CASSVSQGRDEQYF.

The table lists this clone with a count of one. The CDR3 is CASSMRLAGEGYEQYF. The CDR3, as DNA: TGTGCCAGTAGTATGCGACTAGCGGGAGAGGGCTACGAGCAGTACTTC. The rearrangement joins TRBV19 to TRBJ2-7; 12 positions agree with TRBD2. The V gene end was trimmed by 3 bases and the J gene end by 3 bases; junction bases not matched to a gene: 6. Germline CDR1 reads LNHDA; CDR2 reads SQIVND (reference sequence). The CDR3 spans 16 residues.

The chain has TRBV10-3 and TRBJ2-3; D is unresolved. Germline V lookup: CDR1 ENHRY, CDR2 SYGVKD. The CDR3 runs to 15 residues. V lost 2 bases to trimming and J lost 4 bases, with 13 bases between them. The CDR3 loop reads CAISEDLRRSDTQYF. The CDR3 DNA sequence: TGTGCCATCAGTGAGGACCTCCGGCGGTCAGATACGCAGTATTTT.

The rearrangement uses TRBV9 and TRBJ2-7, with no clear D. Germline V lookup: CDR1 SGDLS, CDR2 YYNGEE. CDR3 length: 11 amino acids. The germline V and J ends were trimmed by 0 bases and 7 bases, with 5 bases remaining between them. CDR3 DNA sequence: TGTGCCAGCAGCGTAGGAAGAGAGCAGTACTTC. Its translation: CASSVGREQYF.

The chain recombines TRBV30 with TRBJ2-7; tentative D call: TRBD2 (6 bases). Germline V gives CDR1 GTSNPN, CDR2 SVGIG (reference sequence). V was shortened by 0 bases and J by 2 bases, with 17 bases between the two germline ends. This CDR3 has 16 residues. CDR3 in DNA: TGTGCCTGGAGTGTACGGGACTCCGGGGCTCCCTACGAGCAGTACTTC. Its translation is CAWSVRDSGAPYEQYF.

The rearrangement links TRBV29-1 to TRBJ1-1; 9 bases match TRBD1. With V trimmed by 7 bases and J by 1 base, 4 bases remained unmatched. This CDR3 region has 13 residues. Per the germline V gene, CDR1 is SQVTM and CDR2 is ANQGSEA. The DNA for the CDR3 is TGCAGCGGCAGGACAGGGGAGAACACTGAAGCTTTCTTT. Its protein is CSGRTGENTEAFF. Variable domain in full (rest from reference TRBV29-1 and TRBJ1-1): SAVISQKPSRDICQRGTSLTIQCQVDSQVTMMFWYRQQPGQSLTLIATANQGSEATYESGFVIDKFPISRPNLTFSTLTVSNMSPEDSSIYLCSGRTGENTEAFFGQGTRLTVV.

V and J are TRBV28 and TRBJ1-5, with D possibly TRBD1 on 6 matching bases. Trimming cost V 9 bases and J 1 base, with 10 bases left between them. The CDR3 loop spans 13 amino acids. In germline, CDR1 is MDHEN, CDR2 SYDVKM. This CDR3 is CASLTGSNQPQHF. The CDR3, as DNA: TGTGCCAGTCTGACAGGAAGCAATCAGCCCCAGCATTTT.

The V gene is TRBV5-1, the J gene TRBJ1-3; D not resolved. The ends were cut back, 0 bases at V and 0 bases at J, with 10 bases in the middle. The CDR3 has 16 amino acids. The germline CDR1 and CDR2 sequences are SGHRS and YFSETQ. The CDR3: CASSLAALTSGNTIYF. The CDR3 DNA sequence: TGCGCCAGCAGCTTGGCCGCCCTGACCTCTGGAAACACCATATATTTT. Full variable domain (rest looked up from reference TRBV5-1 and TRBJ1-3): KAGVTQTPRYLIKTRGQQVTLSCSPISGHRSVSWYQQTPGQGLQFLFEYFSETQRNKGNFPGRFSGRQFSNSRSEMNVSTLELGDSALYLCASSLAALTSGNTIYFGEGSWLTVV.

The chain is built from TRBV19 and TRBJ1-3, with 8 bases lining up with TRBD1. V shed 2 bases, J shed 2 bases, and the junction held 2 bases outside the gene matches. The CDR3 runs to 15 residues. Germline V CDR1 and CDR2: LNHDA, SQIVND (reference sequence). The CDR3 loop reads CASSIKQGAGNTIYF. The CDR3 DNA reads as TGTGCCAGTAGTATAAAACAGGGGGCTGGAAACACCATATATTTT. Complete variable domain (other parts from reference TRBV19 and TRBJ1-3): DGGITQSPKYLFRKEGQNVTLSCEQNLNHDAMYWYRQDPGQGLRLIYYSQIVNDFQKGDIAEGYSVSREKKESFPLTVTSAQKNPTAFYLCASSIKQGAGNTIYFGEGSWLTVV.

The CDR3 region is CASSVGPPYGYTF. Here the CDR3 DNA reads TGTGCCAGCAGCGTAGGACCGCCGTATGGCTACACCTTC. This sequence joins TRBV7-9 and TRBJ1-2, with D unresolved. V dropped 5 bases and J dropped 5 bases, with 12 bases sitting between them. Germline assignment: CDR1 SEHNR and CDR2 FQNEAQ (reference sequence). The CDR3 is 13 residues long. The full variable domain, its missing parts supplied by reference TRBV7-9 and TRBJ1-2, is DTGVSQNPRHKITKRGQNVTFRCDPISEHNRLYWYRQTLGQGPEFLTYFQNEAQLEKSRLLSDRFSAERPKGSFSTLEIQRTEQGDSAMYLCASSVGPPYGYTFGSGTRLTVV.

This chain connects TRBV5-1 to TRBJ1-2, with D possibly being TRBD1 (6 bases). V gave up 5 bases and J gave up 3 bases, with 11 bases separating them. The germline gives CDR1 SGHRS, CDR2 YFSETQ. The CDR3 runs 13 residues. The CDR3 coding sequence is TGCGCCAGCAGTCCAGGACAGCACTATGGCTACACCTTC. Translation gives CASSPGQHYGYTF.

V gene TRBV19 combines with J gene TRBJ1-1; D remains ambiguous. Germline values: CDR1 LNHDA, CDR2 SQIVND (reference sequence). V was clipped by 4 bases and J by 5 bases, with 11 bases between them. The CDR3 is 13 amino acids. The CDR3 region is CASSRTVDTEAFF. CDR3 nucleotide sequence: TGTGCCAGTAGTAGAACAGTGGATACTGAAGCTTTCTTT.

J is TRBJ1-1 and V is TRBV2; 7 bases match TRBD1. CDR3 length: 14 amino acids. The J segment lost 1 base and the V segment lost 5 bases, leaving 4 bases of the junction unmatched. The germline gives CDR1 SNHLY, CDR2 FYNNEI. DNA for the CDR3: TGTGCCAGCAGTACCGACAGGGCGAACACTGAAGCTTTCTTT. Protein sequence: CASSTDRANTEAFF. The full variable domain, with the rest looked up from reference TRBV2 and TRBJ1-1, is EPEVTQTPSHQVTQMGQEVILRCVPISNHLYFYWYRQILGQKVEFLVSFYNNEISEKSEIFDDQFSVERPDGSNFTLKIRSTKLEDSAMYFCASSTDRANTEAFFGQGTRLTVV.

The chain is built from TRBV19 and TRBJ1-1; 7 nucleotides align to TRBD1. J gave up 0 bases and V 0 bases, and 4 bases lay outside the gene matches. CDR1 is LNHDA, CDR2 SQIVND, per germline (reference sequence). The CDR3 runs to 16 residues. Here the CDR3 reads CASSIDPDRLNTEAFF. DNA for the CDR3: TGTGCCAGTAGTATAGATCCGGACAGGCTGAACACTGAAGCTTTCTTT.

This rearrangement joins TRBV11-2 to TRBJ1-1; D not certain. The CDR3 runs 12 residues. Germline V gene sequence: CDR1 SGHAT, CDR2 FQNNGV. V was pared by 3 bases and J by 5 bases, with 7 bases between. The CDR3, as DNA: TGTGCCAGCAGCTTCTCCCGGACTGAAGCTTTCTTT. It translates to CASSFSRTEAFF.

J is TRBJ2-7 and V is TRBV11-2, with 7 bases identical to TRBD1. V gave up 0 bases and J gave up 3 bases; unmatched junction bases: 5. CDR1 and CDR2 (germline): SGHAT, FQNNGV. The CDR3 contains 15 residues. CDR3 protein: CASSLDRGQNYEQYF. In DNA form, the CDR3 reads TGTGCCAGCAGCTTAGATCGGGGACAGAACTACGAGCAGTACTTC.